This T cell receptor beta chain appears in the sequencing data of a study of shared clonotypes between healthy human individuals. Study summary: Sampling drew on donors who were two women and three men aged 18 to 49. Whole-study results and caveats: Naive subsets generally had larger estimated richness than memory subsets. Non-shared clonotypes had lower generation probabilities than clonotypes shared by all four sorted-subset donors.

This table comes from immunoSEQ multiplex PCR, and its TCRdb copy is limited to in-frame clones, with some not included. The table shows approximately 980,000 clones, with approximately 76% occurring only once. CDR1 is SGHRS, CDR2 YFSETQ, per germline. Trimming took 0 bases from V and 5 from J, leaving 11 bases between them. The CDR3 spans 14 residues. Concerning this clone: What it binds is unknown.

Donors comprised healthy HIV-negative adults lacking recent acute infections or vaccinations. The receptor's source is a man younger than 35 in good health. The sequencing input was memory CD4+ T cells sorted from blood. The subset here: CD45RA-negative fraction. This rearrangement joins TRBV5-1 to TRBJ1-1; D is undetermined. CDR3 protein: CASSLEGPRTEAFF. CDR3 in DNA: TGCGCCAGCAGCTTGGAGGGCCCGCGGACTGAAGCTTTCTTT.